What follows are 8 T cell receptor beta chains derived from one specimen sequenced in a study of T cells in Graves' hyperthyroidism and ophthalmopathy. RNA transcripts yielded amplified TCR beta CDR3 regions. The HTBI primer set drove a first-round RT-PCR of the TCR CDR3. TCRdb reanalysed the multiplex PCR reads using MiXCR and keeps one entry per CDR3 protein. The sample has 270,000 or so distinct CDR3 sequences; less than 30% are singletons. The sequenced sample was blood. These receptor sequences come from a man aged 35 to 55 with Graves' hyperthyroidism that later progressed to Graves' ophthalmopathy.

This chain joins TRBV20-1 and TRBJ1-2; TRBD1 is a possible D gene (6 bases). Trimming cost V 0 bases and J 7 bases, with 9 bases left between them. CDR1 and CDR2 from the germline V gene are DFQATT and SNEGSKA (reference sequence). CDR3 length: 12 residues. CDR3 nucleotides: TGCAGTGCTAGAGACAGGGGACTTGGCTACACCTTC. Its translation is CSARDRGLGYTF.

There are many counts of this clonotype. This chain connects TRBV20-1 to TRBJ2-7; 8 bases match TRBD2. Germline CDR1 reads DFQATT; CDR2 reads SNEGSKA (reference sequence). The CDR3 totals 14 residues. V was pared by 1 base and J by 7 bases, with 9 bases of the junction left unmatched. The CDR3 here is CSARVFGRAEEQYF. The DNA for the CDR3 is TGCAGTGCTAGAGTTTTCGGGAGGGCCGAAGAGCAGTACTTC.

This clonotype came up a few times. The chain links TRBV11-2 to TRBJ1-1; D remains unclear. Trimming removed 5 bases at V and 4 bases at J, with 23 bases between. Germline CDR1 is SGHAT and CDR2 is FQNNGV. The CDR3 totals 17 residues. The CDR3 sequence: CASSPHLVSIRFTEAFF. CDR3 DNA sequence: TGTGCCAGCAGCCCCCATTTGGTTTCGATTCGATTCACTGAAGCTTTCTTT. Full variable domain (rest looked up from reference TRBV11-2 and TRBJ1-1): EAGVAQSPRYKIIEKRQSVAFWCNPISGHATLYWYQQILGQGPKLLIQFQNNGVVDDSQLPKDRFSAERLKGVDSTLKIQPAKLEDSAVYLCASSPHLVSIRFTEAFFGQGTRLTVV.

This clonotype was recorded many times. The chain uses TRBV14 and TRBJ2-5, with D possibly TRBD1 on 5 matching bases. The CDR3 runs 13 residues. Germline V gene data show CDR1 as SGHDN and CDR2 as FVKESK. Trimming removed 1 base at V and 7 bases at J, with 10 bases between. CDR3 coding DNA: TGTGCCAGCAGCCAAGCCAGGGAAGGGACCCAGTACTTC. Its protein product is CASSQAREGTQYF.

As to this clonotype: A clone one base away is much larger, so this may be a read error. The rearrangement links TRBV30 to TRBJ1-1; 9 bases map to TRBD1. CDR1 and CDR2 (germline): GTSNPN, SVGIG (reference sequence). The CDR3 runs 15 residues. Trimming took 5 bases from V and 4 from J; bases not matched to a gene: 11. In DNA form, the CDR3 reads TGTGCCTGGTGTACTCGGGACAGGGCGAGCACTGAAGCTTTCTTT. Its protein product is CAWCTRDRASTEAFF.

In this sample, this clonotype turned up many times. CDR3 in amino acids: CASSPPVGAGNSPLHF. The CDR3 nucleotides read TGTGCCAGCAGCCCCCCCGTAGGGGCGGGGAATTCACCCCTCCACTTT. The chain employs TRBV7-8 and TRBJ1-6; tentatively, D is TRBD1 (5 bases). CDR1 is SGHVS and CDR2 is FQNEAQ in the germline V gene. The CDR3 sequence is 16 residues long. V was pared by 5 bases and J by 7 bases, with 18 bases between. Full variable domain (remainder filled in from reference TRBV7-8 and TRBJ1-6): GAGVSQSPRYKVAKRGQDVALRCDPISGHVSLFWYQQALGQGPEFLTYFQNEAQLDKSGLPSDRFFAERPEGSVSTLKIQRTQQEDSAVYLCASSPPVGAGNSPLHFGNGTRLTVT.

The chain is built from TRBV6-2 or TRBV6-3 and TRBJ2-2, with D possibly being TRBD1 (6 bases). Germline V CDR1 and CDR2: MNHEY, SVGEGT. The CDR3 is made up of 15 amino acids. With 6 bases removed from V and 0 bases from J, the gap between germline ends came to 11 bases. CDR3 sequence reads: CASRGRQANTGELFF. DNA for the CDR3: TGTGCCAGCAGGGGACGACAGGCGAACACCGGGGAGCTGTTTTTT.

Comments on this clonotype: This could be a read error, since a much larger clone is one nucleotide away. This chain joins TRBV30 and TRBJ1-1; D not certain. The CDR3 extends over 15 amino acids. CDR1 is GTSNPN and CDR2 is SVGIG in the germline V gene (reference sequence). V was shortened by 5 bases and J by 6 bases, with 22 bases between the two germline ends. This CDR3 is CAWGGMWPVDSEAFF. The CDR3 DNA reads TGTGCCTGGGGTGGGATGTGGCCGGTGGATTCTGAAGCTTTCTTT.